The present entry profiles one T cell receptor (beta chain) with its context. What it binds is not known. The CDR3 runs 18 residues. Trimming left V 3 bases short and J 0 bases short, with 15 bases between. Around 9 milliliters of peripheral blood were drawn from each donor into EDTA-treated tubes. These data come from a study of blood T cells in healthy people across ages. Study-wide results and caveats: The percentage of naive T cells correlated strongly with TCR beta diversity. The recorded TCR beta diversity per million T cells decreased in a roughly linear manner with age.

A J-beta primer mix and a sample-barcoded 5' primer were used in a second PCR of about 7 to 11 cycles. TCRdb redid the calling of the 5' RACE reads with MiXCR, one entry per CDR3 protein. The profile shows 600,000 to 1,000,000 distinct CDR3 sequences, more than 20% of them singletons. The same specimen was also included in a second study, on T cells of mothers and their children.

Source material: blood. V usage is TRBV12-3 or TRBV12-4 and J usage is TRBJ2-6; D possibly corresponds to TRBD1 (5 bases). This receptor was obtained from a boy aged 5-17 years in good health. The CDR3 sequence is CASSLMGTGRSGANVLTF. As DNA, the CDR3 is TGTGCCAGCAGTTTGATGGGAACAGGCCGCTCTGGGGCCAACGTCCTGACTTTC.